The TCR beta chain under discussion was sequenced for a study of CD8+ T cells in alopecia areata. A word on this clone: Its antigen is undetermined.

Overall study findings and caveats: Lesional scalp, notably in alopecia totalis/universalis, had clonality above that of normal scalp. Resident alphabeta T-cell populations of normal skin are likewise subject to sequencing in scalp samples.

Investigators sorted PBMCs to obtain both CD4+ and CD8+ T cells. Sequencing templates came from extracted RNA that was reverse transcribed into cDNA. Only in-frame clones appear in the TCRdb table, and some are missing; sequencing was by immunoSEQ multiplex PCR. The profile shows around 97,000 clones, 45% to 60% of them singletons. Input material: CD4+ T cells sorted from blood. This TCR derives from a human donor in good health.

The CDR3 region has the DNA TGTGCCAGTAGTTCCTGGACAGGGGGCTCCGGAAACACCATATATTTT. The encoded protein is CASSSWTGGSGNTIYF. This chain links TRBV19 with TRBJ1-3; 11 nucleotides align to TRBD1. V shed 5 bases, J shed 4 bases, and the junction held 7 bases outside the gene matches. Germline CDR1 and CDR2: LNHDA and SQIVND (reference sequence). The CDR3 spans 16 residues.